This entry is about one T cell receptor (beta chain). TCR beta libraries used about 2.1 micrograms of DNA from cryopreserved PBMCs. Measured with immunoSEQ multiplex PCR; TCRdb has only the in-frame clones, and not every one. The sample includes about 180,000 clones, 70% to 85% of them seen just once. The data were obtained in a study of cytotoxic CD8 clonotypes in ibrutinib-treated CLL. For the study at large: In all, approximately ten patients were relapsed/refractory, approximately 16 were treatment-naive and about 18 were IGHV unmutated. Outcomes included some 24 partial and 2 complete responses; after median approximately six years, roughly 14 stayed remitted and approximately 12 progressed.

The CDR3 runs 16 residues. Trimming took 6 bases from V and 5 from J, leaving 21 bases between them. Looked up from germline, CDR1 is MNHEY and CDR2 is SVGAGI. The TCR was taken from a human donor with chronic lymphocytic leukemia. Material: PBMCs, obtained after 24 months of ibrutinib treatment. The rearrangement joins TRBV6-5 to TRBJ2-3; tentative D call: TRBD2 (7 bases). The CDR3 sequence is CASRYQYRGARDTQYF. In DNA form, the CDR3 reads TGTGCCAGCAGATACCAATACCGGGGGGCCCGAGATACGCAGTATTTT.